The rows below give T cell receptor beta chains drawn from one sample of a study of blood T cells in healthy people across ages. One entry per CDR3 protein results from TCRdb running MiXCR on the 5' RACE reads. The table records around 1,000,000 distinct CDR3 sequences, 20% to 25% of them present only once. The same sample was also studied in work on T cells of mothers and their children.

The specimen sequenced was blood. The receptors here all came from a girl aged 2 to 10 in good health. The CDR3 runs from the conserved cysteine through the conserved F or W. D genes are given only for firm matches. Expanded clones get a size class; other rows say once, few or many, or leave the size out.

D gene: NA; V gene: TRBV29-1; J gene: TRBJ1-1; clone size: few; CDR3 DNA: TGCAGCGTGATTATAAGTAGCACTGAAGCTTTCTTT; CDR3 protein: CSVIISSTEAFF
D gene: NA; V gene: TRBV7-9; J gene: TRBJ1-4; clone size: few; CDR3 DNA: TGTGCCAGCAGCTTAGGAGACGGAAAACTGTTTTTT; CDR3 protein: CASSLGDGKLFF
D gene: NA; V gene: TRBV6-5; J gene: TRBJ1-2; clone size: NA; CDR3 DNA: TGTGCCAGCAACGACCGAGTTTTATTTAACTATGGCTACACCTTC; CDR3 protein: CASNDRVLFNYGYTF
D gene: NA; V gene: TRBV7-6; J gene: TRBJ2-3; clone size: NA; CDR3 DNA: TGTGCCAGCAGCCCCCCATCACTTGGTGCAGATACGCAGTATTTT; CDR3 protein: CASSPPSLGADTQYF
D gene: NA; V gene: TRBV11-2; J gene: TRBJ2-5; clone size: few; CDR3 DNA: TGTGCCAGCAGCTTAGCTGTCTCCGCGTCACTGGCCCAAGAGACCCAGTACTTC; CDR3 protein: CASSLAVSASLAQETQYF
D gene: TRBD2; V gene: TRBV3-1; J gene: TRBJ2-7; clone size: few; CDR3 DNA: TGTGCCAGCAGCCATTCGCTGCTAGCGGGCTCCGGGGGTTACGAGCAGTACTTC; CDR3 protein: CASSHSLLAGSGGYEQYF
D gene: NA; V gene: TRBV5-1; J gene: TRBJ2-5; clone size: NA; CDR3 DNA: TGCGCCAGCAGCTTGGTTGATATGGAGACCCAGTACTTC; CDR3 protein: CASSLVDMETQYF
D gene: NA; V gene: TRBV7-2; J gene: TRBJ2-7; clone size: few; CDR3 DNA: TGTGCCAGCAGCTCGCAGGTCGATAAGGGAGAGCAGTACTTC; CDR3 protein: CASSSQVDKGEQYF
D gene: NA; V gene: TRBV20-1; J gene: TRBJ2-7; clone size: NA; CDR3 DNA: TGCAGTGCTAGAGATCTAACAGCTAACTACGAGCAGTACTTC; CDR3 protein: CSARDLTANYEQYF
D gene: TRBD1; V gene: TRBV2; J gene: TRBJ2-7; clone size: few; CDR3 DNA: TGTGCCAGCGAACAGGGGCTGAACGAGCAGTACTTC; CDR3 protein: CASEQGLNEQYF
D gene: NA; V gene: TRBV29-1; J gene: TRBJ1-3; clone size: NA; CDR3 DNA: TGCAGCGTTGTTGCGGTGGAGGACACCGTATATTTT; CDR3 protein: CSVVAVEDTVYF
D gene: TRBD1; V gene: TRBV6-2/TRBV6-3; J gene: TRBJ2-7; clone size: NA; CDR3 DNA: TGTGCTATCGGACAGGGAACCCGACCTACACTTTTC; CDR3 protein: CAIGQGTRPTLF
D gene: TRBD1; V gene: TRBV5-1; J gene: TRBJ1-2; clone size: NA; CDR3 DNA: TGCGCCAGCAGCGGTATGAGGGACAGGGGATCCCTAGTGCAAGGCTATGGCTACACCTTC; CDR3 protein: CASSGMRDRGSLVQGYGYTF
D gene: TRBD2; V gene: TRBV5-1; J gene: TRBJ2-3; clone size: few; CDR3 DNA: TGCGCCAGCAGCTTTCTAGCGGGAGATAGGGATACGCAGTATTTT; CDR3 protein: CASSFLAGDRDTQYF
D gene: NA; V gene: TRBV12-3/TRBV12-4; J gene: TRBJ1-4; clone size: once; CDR3 DNA: TGTGCCAGCAGTTTGGGGGGGAAGGATGAAAAACTGTCTTTT; CDR3 protein: CASSLGGKDEKLSF
D gene: NA; V gene: TRBV20-1; J gene: TRBJ2-1; clone size: NA; CDR3 DNA: TGCAGTGCTAGAGCCCCGATAGAAACCTACAATGAGCAGTTCTTC; CDR3 protein: CSARAPIETYNEQFF
D gene: TRBD2; V gene: TRBV4-1; J gene: TRBJ2-7; clone size: NA; CDR3 DNA: TGCGCCAGCAGCCAAGATTGGGCTAGCGGAGGACTCTCCTACGAGCAGTACTTC; CDR3 protein: CASSQDWASGGLSYEQYF
D gene: TRBD2; V gene: TRBV2; J gene: TRBJ2-3; clone size: many; CDR3 DNA: TGTGCCAGCAGGAGCCGCGGGGGGGCAGATACGCAGTATTTT; CDR3 protein: CASRSRGGADTQYF
D gene: NA; V gene: TRBV28; J gene: TRBJ2-1; clone size: NA; CDR3 DNA: TGTGCCAGCAGACCGACTTTTCCCTCCTACAATGAGCAGTTCTTC; CDR3 protein: CASRPTFPSYNEQFF
D gene: TRBD2; V gene: TRBV20-1; J gene: TRBJ2-5; clone size: few; CDR3 DNA: TGCAGTGCTATGGGACTAGCGGGATCACAAGAGACCCAGTACTTC; CDR3 protein: CSAMGLAGSQETQYF
D gene: NA; V gene: TRBV5-1; J gene: TRBJ2-2; clone size: NA; CDR3 DNA: TGCGCCAGCAGCATTACAGACTACACCGGGGAGCTGTTTTTT; CDR3 protein: CASSITDYTGELFF
D gene: NA; V gene: TRBV7-8; J gene: TRBJ2-3; clone size: NA; CDR3 DNA: TGTGCCAGCAGCCCCGTAAATGGCCCGGATACGCAGTATTTT; CDR3 protein: CASSPVNGPDTQYF
D gene: NA; V gene: TRBV20-1; J gene: TRBJ2-3; clone size: few; CDR3 DNA: TGCAGTGCTTGGGAAGGGCGACGGGGCACAGATACGCAGTATTTT; CDR3 protein: CSAWEGRRGTDTQYF